The 8 T cell receptor beta chains below come from one sample, sequenced in a study of cytomegalovirus exposure and HLA in healthy donors. 60 Vbeta and 13 Jbeta primers were used in PCR. TCRdb keeps only in-frame clones here, not all; method: immunoSEQ multiplex PCR. The sample gives approximately 100,000 clones, 80% of which show up once; approximately 2% is in the top ten. Sample: PBMCs. The receptors were sampled from a man aged 18-30 years in good health and CMV-seronegative.

This clone was counted a few times. V is TRBV11-2 and J is TRBJ1-2, with 9 bases fitting TRBD1. Germline CDR1 SGHAT, CDR2 FQNNGV. V lost 6 bases and J lost 7; bases outside the gene matches: 9. The CDR3 sequence is 14 residues long. CDR3 nucleotides: TGTGCCAGCAGGTCCGGACAGGGGCTCTCTGGCTACACCTTC. Translated: CASRSGQGLSGYTF.

The chain employs TRBV6-6 and TRBJ2-2; TRBD2 might be the D (6 bases). This CDR3 spans 15 amino acids. Trimming took 5 bases from V and 5 from J, leaving 15 bases between them. Germline CDR1 is MNHNY and CDR2 is SVGAGI (reference sequence). The CDR3 loop is CASSLGGVNTGELFF. DNA of the CDR3: TGTGCCAGCAGTCTCGGCGGGGTAAATACCGGGGAGCTGTTTTTT.

The chain is built from TRBV11-2 and TRBJ1-6; TRBD1 agrees at 8 bases. CDR1 and CDR2 from the germline V gene are SGHAT and FQNNGV. CDR3 length: 14 amino acids. The J segment lost 8 bases and the V segment lost 5 bases, leaving 5 bases of the junction unmatched. Written as DNA, the CDR3 is TGTGCCAGCAGCAATACAGGGGGGGATTCACCCCTCCACTTT. Translation gives CASSNTGGDSPLHF. The whole variable domain, filled in from reference TRBV11-2 and TRBJ1-6, reads EAGVAQSPRYKIIEKRQSVAFWCNPISGHATLYWYQQILGQGPKLLIQFQNNGVVDDSQLPKDRFSAERLKGVDSTLKIQPAKLEDSAVYLCASSNTGGDSPLHFGNGTRLTVT.

The chain recombines TRBV5-4 with TRBJ1-2; D is unresolved. The germline V gene has CDR1 SGHNT and CDR2 YYREEE (reference sequence). V dropped 2 bases and J dropped 3 bases, with 14 bases sitting between them. The CDR3 loop spans 15 amino acids. In nucleotides, the CDR3 is TGTGCCAGCAGCTTTGGGTCGGGCGGGTACTATGGCTACACCTTC. It codes for CASSFGSGGYYGYTF. Complete variable domain (other parts from reference TRBV5-4 and TRBJ1-2): ETGVTQSPTHLIKTRGQQVTLRCSSQSGHNTVSWYQQALGQGPQFIFQYYREEENGRGNFPPRFSGLQFPNYSSELNVNALELDDSALYLCASSFGSGGYYGYTFGSGTRLTVV.

This chain links TRBV7-2 with TRBJ2-3, with D unclear. Germline V gene lookup returns CDR1 SGHTA and CDR2 FQGNSA. CDR3 length: 12 residues. V was clipped by 4 bases and J by 11 bases, with 13 bases between them. CDR3 sequence reads: CASSSQAPGQYF. CDR3 DNA sequence: TGTGCCAGCAGCTCCCAGGCGCCAGGGCAGTATTTT.

The chain links TRBV18 to TRBJ2-2, with a weak D call TRBD1 (5 bases). This CDR3 comprises 14 residues. Deletions cut 6 bases from V and 5 bases from J, with 13 bases between. From germline, CDR1 is KGHSH and CDR2 LQKENI. The CDR3 spells CASSRQGETGELFF. In nucleotides, the CDR3 is TGTGCCAGCTCGAGGCAGGGTGAAACCGGGGAGCTGTTTTTT.

In DNA, the CDR3 is TGTGCCAGCAGTGAATCAGGGTCCGGGAGCAGAGCTTTCTTT. Translating it yields CASSESGSGSRAFF. The J gene is TRBJ1-1, the V gene TRBV6-1, with D perhaps matching TRBD1 (5 bases). Trimming cost V 2 bases and J 10 bases, with 17 bases left between them. The CDR3 has 14 amino acids. CDR1 and CDR2 (germline): MNHNS, SASEGT.

The chain links TRBV4-1 to TRBJ1-2, with TRBD1 as a possible D gene (5 bases). Germline assignment: CDR1 MGHRA and CDR2 YSYEKL. CDR3 length: 17 residues. V was pared by 0 bases and J by 2 bases, with 16 bases between. The CDR3 nucleotides read TGCGCCAGCAGCCAAGATCCGGCAGGGACTAAAAACTATGGCTACACCTTC. Protein sequence: CASSQDPAGTKNYGYTF.